Listed below are T cell receptor beta chains from one sample, sequenced in a study of shared clonotypes between healthy human individuals. Libraries were prepared by immunoSEQ multiplex PCR; TCRdb keeps only in-frame clonotypes and omits some of them. Of about 2 million clones detected, 85% to 95% appear once; the ten largest clones hold 0.9% to 1.5%. The sequencing sample was made of naive CD8+ T cells sorted from blood. These receptors all come from a man between 18 and 35 years old in good health. CDR3s include the opening cysteine and the closing phenylalanine or tryptophan. The order of the fields is D gene, J gene, clone size, V gene, CDR3 protein, CDR3 DNA. A D gene is named only where the DNA matches it firmly. Not every row has a clone size; where given, it reads once, few, many or a size class.

D gene: TRBD1; J gene: TRBJ2-7; clone size: -; V gene: TRBV30; CDR3 protein: CAWREVTGANPFYEQYF; CDR3 DNA: TGTGCCTGGAGGGAAGTGACAGGGGCTAACCCATTCTACGAGCAGTACTTC
D gene: -; J gene: TRBJ2-7; clone size: -; V gene: TRBV19; CDR3 protein: CASSISGVDYEQYF; CDR3 DNA: TGTGCCAGTAGTATATCCGGGGTGGACTACGAGCAGTACTTC
D gene: TRBD1; J gene: TRBJ1-4; clone size: -; V gene: TRBV5-4; CDR3 protein: CASNFAGKGQGYEKLFF; CDR3 DNA: TGTGCCAGCAACTTTGCTGGGAAGGGACAGGGATATGAAAAACTGTTTTTT
D gene: -; J gene: TRBJ1-1; clone size: few; V gene: TRBV29-1; CDR3 protein: CSVGEGTEAFF; CDR3 DNA: TGCAGCGTTGGGGAGGGCACTGAAGCTTTCTTT
D gene: TRBD1; J gene: TRBJ1-4; clone size: -; V gene: TRBV15; CDR3 protein: CATSRSPRTGEKLFF; CDR3 DNA: TGTGCCACCAGCAGATCCCCCCGGACAGGGGAAAAACTGTTTTTT
D gene: -; J gene: TRBJ2-1; clone size: -; V gene: TRBV11-3; CDR3 protein: CASSSGDRGLTGLHEQFF; CDR3 DNA: TGTGCCAGCAGCTCAGGCGATAGGGGACTCACTGGCCTCCATGAGCAGTTCTTC
D gene: TRBD1; J gene: TRBJ2-5; clone size: -; V gene: TRBV18; CDR3 protein: CASRDRDREDWAETQYF; CDR3 DNA: TGTGCCAGCCGAGACCGGGACAGGGAGGACTGGGCAGAGACCCAGTACTTC
D gene: TRBD1; J gene: TRBJ2-7; clone size: -; V gene: TRBV5-1; CDR3 protein: CASSYPGQGSYEQYF; CDR3 DNA: TGCGCCAGCAGCTACCCGGGACAGGGGAGTTACGAGCAGTACTTC
D gene: -; J gene: TRBJ2-5; clone size: -; V gene: TRBV7-7; CDR3 protein: CASSLVVGETQYF; CDR3 DNA: TGTGCTAGCAGCTTAGTTGTGGGAGAGACCCAGTACTTC
D gene: -; J gene: TRBJ1-5; clone size: once; V gene: TRBV5-4; CDR3 protein: CASSLEGQPQHF; CDR3 DNA: TGTGCCAGCAGCTTGGAAGGACAGCCCCAGCATTTT
D gene: -; J gene: TRBJ1-1; clone size: -; V gene: TRBV7-9; CDR3 protein: CASSLGGGENTEAFF; CDR3 DNA: TGTGCCAGCAGCTTAGGGGGAGGGGAGAACACTGAAGCTTTCTTT
D gene: TRBD2; J gene: TRBJ2-1; clone size: -; V gene: TRBV5-1; CDR3 protein: CASSFSGGALNEQFF; CDR3 DNA: TGCGCCAGCAGTTTTAGCGGGGGGGCTCTCAATGAGCAGTTCTTC